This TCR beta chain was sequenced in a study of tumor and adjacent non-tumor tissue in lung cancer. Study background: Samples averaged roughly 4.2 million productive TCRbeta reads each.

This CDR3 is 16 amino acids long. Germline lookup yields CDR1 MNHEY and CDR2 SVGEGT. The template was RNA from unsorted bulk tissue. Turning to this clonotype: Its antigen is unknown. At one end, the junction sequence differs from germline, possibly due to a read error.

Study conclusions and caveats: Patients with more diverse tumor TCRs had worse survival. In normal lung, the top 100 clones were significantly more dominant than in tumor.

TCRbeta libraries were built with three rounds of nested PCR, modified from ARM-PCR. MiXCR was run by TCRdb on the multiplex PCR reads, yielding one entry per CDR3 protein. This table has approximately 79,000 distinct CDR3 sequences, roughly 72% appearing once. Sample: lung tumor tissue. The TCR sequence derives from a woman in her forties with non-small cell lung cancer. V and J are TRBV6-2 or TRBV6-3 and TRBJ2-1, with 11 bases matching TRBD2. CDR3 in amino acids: CAGSNRLAGNPNEQFF. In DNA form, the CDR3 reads TGTGCCGGCAGTAACAGACTAGCGGGAAATCCCAATGAACAGTTCTTC.